Presented here are 8 T cell receptor beta chains from one specimen sequenced in a study of shared clonotypes between healthy human individuals. Assay: immunoSEQ multiplex PCR; the TCRdb copy retains only in-frame clones and omits some. The sample carries around 1.1 million clones, around 82% recorded once. The material sequenced was memory CD4+ T cells from PBMCs. Described subset: CD45RA-negative fraction. These receptors were taken from a man younger than 35 in good health. Some clones in this sample may be carry-over from other donors' samples.

The chain has TRBV21-1 and TRBJ2-5; the D segment call TRBD2 is taken from the table without a DNA check. TRBV21-1 is an annotated pseudogene. This CDR3 has 16 amino acids. This chain's CDR3 is CASSKKGKREQETQYF. DNA for the CDR3: TGTGCCAGCAGCAAAAAGGGAAAGCGGGAGCAAGAGACCCAGTACTTC.

J is TRBJ2-7 and V is TRBV28; tentative D call: TRBD1 (6 bases). This CDR3 has 15 amino acids. In germline, CDR1 is MDHEN, CDR2 SYDVKM. V dropped 5 bases and J dropped 2 bases, with 16 bases sitting between them. The CDR3 reads CASSRQGWGTYEQYF. Written as DNA, the CDR3 is TGTGCCAGCAGTCGCCAGGGGTGGGGAACCTACGAGCAGTACTTC.

J is TRBJ2-2 and V is TRBV10-1, with 9 bases that match TRBD2. Germline V lookup: CDR1 WNHNN, CDR2 SYGVQD (reference sequence). The CDR3 is made up of 18 amino acids. The ends lost 2 bases at V and 2 bases at J; junction bases unmatched: 9. CDR3 region: CASSEGVSGSLNTGELFF. Written as DNA, the CDR3 is TGCGCCAGCAGTGAGGGGGTTAGCGGGAGCCTAAACACCGGGGAGCTGTTTTTT.

This chain uses TRBV5-1 with TRBJ2-7, with D possibly being TRBD1 (6 bases). Germline CDR1 is SGHRS and CDR2 is YFSETQ. V lost 7 bases, J lost 2 bases, and 10 bases lay in between. CDR3 length: 12 residues. The CDR3 here is CASGAGAYEQYF. CDR3 nucleotide sequence: TGCGCCAGCGGGGCAGGGGCCTACGAGCAGTACTTC.

The chain uses TRBV6-5 and TRBJ1-1; D is undetermined. Trimming cost V 0 bases and J 0 bases, with 5 bases left between them. The CDR3 is 14 amino acids. Germline CDR1 is MNHEY and CDR2 is SVGAGI. The CDR3 bases are TGTGCCAGCAGTTACTCAGTCATGAACACTGAAGCTTTCTTT. This translates into CASSYSVMNTEAFF.

The V and J genes are TRBV2 and TRBJ1-3; 8 nucleotides align to TRBD1. Trimming removed 6 bases from V and 4 bases from J; junction bases left unmatched: 14. CDR1 is SNHLY, CDR2 FYNNEI, per germline. This CDR3 comprises 17 residues. The CDR3 protein is CASRGGQGSVGGNTIYF. The CDR3 DNA is TGTGCCAGCAGAGGAGGACAGGGTTCGGTTGGAGGAAACACCATATATTTT.

This chain links TRBV6-6 with TRBJ2-3; no clear D. Deletions cut 0 bases from V and 0 bases from J, with 10 bases between. The V gene's germline CDR1 is MNHNY and CDR2 SVGAGI (reference sequence). The CDR3 contains 16 residues. The CDR3 loop reads CASSYSPRPSTDTQYF. The CDR3 bases are TGTGCCAGCAGTTACTCCCCGCGTCCTAGCACAGATACGCAGTATTTT.

J is TRBJ2-3 and V is TRBV19; the D gene could be TRBD1 or TRBD2 (6 bases each). The V end lost 4 bases, the J end lost 8 bases, and 13 bases lay between the germline ends. The CDR3 contains 13 residues. Germline V gene data show CDR1 as LNHDA and CDR2 as SQIVND (reference sequence). CDR3 loop: CASSTGGGSTQYF. The CDR3 coding sequence is TGTGCCAGTAGTACCGGAGGGGGTAGTACGCAGTATTTT.